This TCR beta chain stems from a study of shared clonotypes between healthy human individuals (dated by TCRdb to about 2020). Regarding the research as a whole: The cohort included three men and a couple of women between 18 and 49 years of age. For each donor, CD4 naive and CD4 memory were each given three plates, CD8 naive was given two plates, and CD8 memory was given one plate. To increase sequencing depth and limit assay-specific biases, different laboratories used diverse techniques to prepare libraries and sequence TCR repertoires. Blood TCR repertoires of a handful of healthy adults were deeply sequenced to estimate repertoire size and the extent of clonotype sharing between individuals. Between about 0.8 and 9 billion PBMCs per donor were obtained by leukapheresis.

Healthy HIV-negative adults with no recently reported acute infections or vaccinations were included as donors. Every donor was a Caucasian adult living in Nashville, Tennessee, USA. Magnetic negative selection was used to enrich CD4+ T cells, after which naive cells were positively selected on CD45RA and the negative fraction became the memory subset. Blood was collected by leukapheresis, and PBMCs were isolated by Ficoll-Histopaque density gradient centrifugation and then cryopreserved in liquid nitrogen vapor phase. Analytical flow cytometry was used to check the purity and quantity of each magnetically sorted T cell population. Genomic DNA was isolated from every sorted fraction and measured by UV absorbance on a Nanodrop 2000c. The CDR3 covers 18 residues, taking in both the cysteine and the phenylalanine. CDR3 DNA only is kept here, 54 bases in frame from base 1. Reading the germline V gene gives CDR1 SGHVS and CDR2 FQNEAQ. Relative to germline, V is missing 5 bases and J is missing 3 bases, with 15 bases of the junction outside any gene match.

What the study reported, not specific to this receptor: Sampling was restricted to blood, and TCR repertoires in tissue are likely to differ from TCR repertoires in blood. Compared with non-shared clonotypes, clonotypes shared by all four sorted-subset donors had higher generation probabilities. Because the study included a small number of donors, the genetic and exposure-history diversity represented was limited. Sharing across four donors was observed for 5% to 6.5% of naive CD4, under 4% of naive CD8, 2% to 2.5% of memory CD4, and less than 0.45% of memory CD8 clonotypes. Pairwise subsampling led to the expectation that sequencing depth would affect the degree of clonotype sharing among donors. Incomplete sequencing was indicated by rarefaction of sorted-subset datasets, despite the large sequencing depth. Larger estimated clonotype richness was generally found for naive subsets than for memory subsets.

This clone was observed a few times. The antigen it binds to is not known. No qualities accompany the bases; no much larger clone lies one base away. Using the deep immunoSEQ assay, TCR CDR3 regions were amplified from genomic DNA by multiplex PCR. Extracted genomic DNA from each cell subset was spread evenly across all wells of several immunoSEQ 96-well plates, with each plate serving as a replicate. Each replicate PCR for sorted subsets received about 210 ng genomic DNA, equal to tens of thousands of T cell genomes. Purified libraries were quantified with a Qubit 3.0 fluorometer, sized on a Bioanalyzer 2100, and re-quantified with the KAPA Library Quantification kit. A separate single-read 150-cycle Illumina NextSeq 550 flow cell was used to sequence each immunoSEQ 96-well plate. On the authors' methods: The immunoSEQ output contained only junctional sequences without quality scores, so filtering could not match that applied to full-length reads. Sequences were annotated with PyIR, a Python wrapper for IgBLAST v1.9, using IMGT germline references to assign V/J genes and CDR3. Reads were removed for weak V/J assignments (E-value above 1e-6), missing CDR3, stop codons, out-of-frame junctions, or ambiguous translated residues. V3J clonotypes were defined by identical inferred V gene, J gene, and CDR3 amino acid sequence. The percentage overlap between two repertoires was calculated by dividing the number of shared unique clonotypes by the size of the smaller repertoire. Three approaches were used to assess repertoire richness: RTK rarefaction, the Chao1 estimator, and Recon v2.1 estimates of unobserved clonotypes. For all TCRbeta clonotypes obtained by the gDNA method from several donors, generation probabilities were computed with OLGA. TCRdb provides this immuneACCESS table in a form limited to in-frame rearrangements. Some clones are lacking; in checked studies, under half of them reflect an unresolved V gene, and why the rest are absent is not known. D and trimming were read from the DNA, whereas the V and J calls and clone size are those reported in that table. The sample table records roughly 700,000 clones; less than 85% of these occur just once. In total, the top ten clones hold 1.5% to 2% of the sample.

The TCR sequence derives from a woman under 40 in good health. The rearranged chain carries TRBV7-8 and TRBJ2-2; 7 central bases correspond to TRBD2. Sequences were obtained from memory CD4+ T cells sorted from blood. The cell subset or site label here, explained by the study, means: CD45RA-negative fraction. The sequence in DNA is TGTGCCAGCAGCCCACTTTCGTGGCGGGAGACTTACACCGGGGAGCTGTTTTTT. Its translation reads: CASSPLSWRETYTGELFF.